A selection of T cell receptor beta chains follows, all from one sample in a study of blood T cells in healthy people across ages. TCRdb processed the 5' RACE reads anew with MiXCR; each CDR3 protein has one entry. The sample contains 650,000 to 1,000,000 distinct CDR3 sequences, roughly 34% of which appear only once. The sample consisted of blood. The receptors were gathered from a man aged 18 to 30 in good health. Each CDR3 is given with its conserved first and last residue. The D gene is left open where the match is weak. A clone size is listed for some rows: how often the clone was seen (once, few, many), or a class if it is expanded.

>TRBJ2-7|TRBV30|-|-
CAWSGGRIYEQYF
TGTGCCTGGAGTGGGGGACGGATTTACGAGCAGTACTTC
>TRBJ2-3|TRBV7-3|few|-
CASSGDTSRDTQYF
TGTGCCAGCAGCGGGGACACCTCGCGTGATACGCAGTATTTT
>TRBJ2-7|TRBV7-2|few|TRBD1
CASSLSGGPYEQYF
TGTGCCAGCAGCTTATCAGGGGGCCCCTACGAGCAGTACTTC
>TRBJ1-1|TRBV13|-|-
CASSLDEGLLTEAFF
TGTGCCAGCAGCTTAGATGAGGGCCTTCTGACTGAAGCTTTCTTT
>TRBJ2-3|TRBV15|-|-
CATSRGLGTDTQYF
TGTGCCACCAGCAGGGGGCTCGGCACAGATACGCAGTATTTT
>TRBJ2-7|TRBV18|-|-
CASSPRNRGGAYEQYF
TGTGCCAGCTCACCGAGGAACAGGGGAGGTGCGTACGAGCAGTACTTC
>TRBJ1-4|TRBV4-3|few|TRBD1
CASSQDVTGNEKLFF
TGCGCCAGCAGCCAAGACGTGACAGGGAATGAAAAACTGTTTTTT
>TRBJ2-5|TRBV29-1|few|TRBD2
CSAGATGTSYNEQYF
TGCAGCGCAGGAGCGACCGGGACTAGTTACAATGAGCAGTACTTC
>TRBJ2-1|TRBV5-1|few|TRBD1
CASTLDREGGEQFF
TGCGCCAGCACCTTGGACAGGGAAGGGGGTGAGCAGTTCTTC
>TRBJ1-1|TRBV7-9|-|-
CASSFVGGVEAFF
TGTGCCAGCAGCTTCGTAGGAGGGGTTGAAGCTTTCTTT
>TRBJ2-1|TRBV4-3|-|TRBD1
CASSQTGASLSEQFF
TGCGCCAGCAGTCAGACAGGGGCTTCCCTTTCCGAGCAGTTCTTC
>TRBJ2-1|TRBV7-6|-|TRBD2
CASSPSGLAGGVSYNEQFF
TGTGCCAGCAGCCCAAGCGGTCTAGCGGGGGGCGTCTCCTACAATGAGCAGTTCTTC
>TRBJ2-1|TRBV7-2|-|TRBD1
CASSLGQGAHNEQFF
TGTGCCAGCAGCTTAGGGCAGGGGGCCCACAATGAGCAGTTCTTC
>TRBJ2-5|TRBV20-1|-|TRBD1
CSASPNRGYQETQYF
TGCAGTGCTAGCCCCAACAGGGGATACCAAGAGACCCAGTACTTC
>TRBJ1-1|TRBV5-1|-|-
CATRGLLSNTEAFF
TGCGCCACCCGAGGCCTCTTGTCCAACACTGAAGCTTTCTTT
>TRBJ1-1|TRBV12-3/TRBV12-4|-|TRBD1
CASARTGGGTEAFF
TGTGCCAGCGCCCGGACAGGGGGCGGCACTGAAGCTTTCTTT
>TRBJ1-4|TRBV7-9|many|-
CASSLYGVTNEKLFF
TGTGCCAGCAGCCTCTATGGGGTAACTAATGAAAAACTGTTTTTT
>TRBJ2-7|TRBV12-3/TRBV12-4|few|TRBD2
CASSLGSGGGHNEQYF
TGTGCCAGCAGTTTAGGTAGCGGGGGGGGCCACAATGAGCAGTACTTC
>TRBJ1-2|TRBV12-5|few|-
CASGPGAAGYGYTF
TGTGCTAGTGGTCCCGGGGCGGCGGGCTATGGCTACACCTTC
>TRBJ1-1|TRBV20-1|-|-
CSAKDVRVNTEAFF
TGCAGTGCTAAAGATGTCAGGGTGAACACTGAAGCTTTCTTT
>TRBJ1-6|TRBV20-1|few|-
CSASPQGNTNSPLHF
TGCAGTGCTAGTCCGCAGGGAAATACTAATTCACCCCTCCACTTT
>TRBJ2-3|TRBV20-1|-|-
CSARRWARSVMDTQYF
TGCAGTGCTAGGAGGTGGGCTAGAAGTGTAATGGATACGCAGTATTTT
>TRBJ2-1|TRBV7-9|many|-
CASSPEGSLNEQFF
TGTGCCAGCAGCCCAGAGGGTAGTCTGAATGAGCAGTTCTTC
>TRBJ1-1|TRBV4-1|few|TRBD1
CASSHPKGTGGEVNTEAFF
TGCGCCAGCAGCCATCCCAAAGGGACAGGGGGTGAAGTGAACACTGAAGCTTTCTTT
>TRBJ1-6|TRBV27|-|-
CAGSLGGPSRNSPLHF
TGTGCCGGCAGTTTAGGCGGGCCGAGTCGTAATTCACCCCTCCACTTT
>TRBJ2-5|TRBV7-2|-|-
CASSLPPGVGGQYF
TGTGCCAGCAGCCTCCCACCTGGGGTTGGCGGGCAGTACTTC
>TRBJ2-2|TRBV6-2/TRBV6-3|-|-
CASNAANTGELFF
TGTGCCAGCAATGCGGCGAACACCGGGGAGCTGTTTTTT
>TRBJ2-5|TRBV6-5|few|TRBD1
CASHDRGQETQYF
TGTGCCAGCCACGACAGGGGCCAAGAGACCCAGTACTTC
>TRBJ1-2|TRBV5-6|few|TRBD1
CASTPTGQGRGYGYTF
TGTGCCAGCACCCCGACAGGGCAGGGGAGAGGCTATGGCTACACCTTC
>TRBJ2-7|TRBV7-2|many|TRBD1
CASSRTGAPYEQYF
TGTGCCAGCAGCAGGACAGGGGCTCCCTACGAGCAGTACTTC
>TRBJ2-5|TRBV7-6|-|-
CASSLDLGGLRETQYF
TGTGCCAGCAGCTTAGATTTGGGCGGTCTTCGAGAGACCCAGTACTTC
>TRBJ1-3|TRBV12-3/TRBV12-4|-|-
CASTWRVGHTIYF
TGTGCCAGCACCTGGCGAGTCGGGCACACCATATATTTT
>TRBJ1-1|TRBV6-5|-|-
CATQRSGNTEVFF
TGTGCCACCCAGAGATCGGGAAACACTGAAGTTTTCTTT
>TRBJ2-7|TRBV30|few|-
CAWSGAISYEQYF
TGTGCCTGGAGTGGCGCGATCTCCTACGAGCAGTACTTC
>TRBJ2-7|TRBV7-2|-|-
CASSAQFGGEQYF
TGTGCCAGCAGTGCCCAATTCGGTGGCGAGCAGTACTTC
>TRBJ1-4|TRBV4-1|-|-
CASSQHGANEKLFF
TGCGCCAGCAGCCAGCACGGAGCTAATGAAAAACTGTTTTTT
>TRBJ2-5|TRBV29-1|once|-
CSVGTQETQYF
TGCAGCGTCGGGACCCAAGAGACCCAGTACTTC
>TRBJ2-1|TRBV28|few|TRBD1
CASRPDRGQYNEQFF
TGTGCCAGCAGACCAGACAGGGGGCAATACAATGAGCAGTTCTTC
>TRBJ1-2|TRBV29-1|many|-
CSVENRLSDYGYTF
TGCAGCGTTGAAAACAGGCTTTCGGATTATGGCTACACCTTC
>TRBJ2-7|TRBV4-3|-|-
CASSQVGPGSYEQYF
TGCGCCAGCAGCCAAGTTGGCCCAGGGTCCTACGAGCAGTACTTC
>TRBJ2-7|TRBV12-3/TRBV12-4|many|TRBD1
CASSGPGQGSYEQYF
TGTGCCAGCAGTGGCCCGGGACAGGGAAGTTACGAGCAGTACTTC
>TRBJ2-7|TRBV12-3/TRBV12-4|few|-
CASSSSTGSEQYF
TGTGCCAGCAGTTCCTCGACGGGATCCGAGCAGTACTTC
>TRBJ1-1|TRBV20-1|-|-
CSARISGVLNTEAFF
TGCAGTGCTAGGATTTCCGGGGTTCTGAACACTGAAGCTTTCTTT
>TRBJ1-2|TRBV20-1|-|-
CSAPGGSRGAGYTF
TGCAGTGCTCCTGGAGGATCCAGGGGAGCTGGCTACACCTTC
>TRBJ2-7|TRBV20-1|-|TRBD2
CSARVGEGSYNEQYF
TGCAGTGCTAGAGTGGGGGAGGGGTCCTACAATGAGCAGTACTTC
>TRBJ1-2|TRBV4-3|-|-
CASSQASRGGLGYTF
TGCGCCAGCAGCCAAGCTAGCAGGGGAGGATTGGGCTACACCTTC
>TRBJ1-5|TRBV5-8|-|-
CASSFPGNNQPQHF
TGTGCCAGCAGCTTCCCAGGGAACAATCAGCCCCAGCATTTT
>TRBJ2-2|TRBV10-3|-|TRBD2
CAIAGETNTGELFF
TGTGCCATCGCGGGGGAGACGAACACCGGGGAGCTGTTTTTT
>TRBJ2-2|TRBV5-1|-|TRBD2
CASSFGTTGTGELFF
TGCGCCAGCAGCTTCGGGACTACCGGCACCGGGGAGCTGTTTTTT
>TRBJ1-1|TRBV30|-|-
CAWIGQGSWAFF
TGTGCCTGGATTGGTCAGGGCTCATGGGCTTTCTTT